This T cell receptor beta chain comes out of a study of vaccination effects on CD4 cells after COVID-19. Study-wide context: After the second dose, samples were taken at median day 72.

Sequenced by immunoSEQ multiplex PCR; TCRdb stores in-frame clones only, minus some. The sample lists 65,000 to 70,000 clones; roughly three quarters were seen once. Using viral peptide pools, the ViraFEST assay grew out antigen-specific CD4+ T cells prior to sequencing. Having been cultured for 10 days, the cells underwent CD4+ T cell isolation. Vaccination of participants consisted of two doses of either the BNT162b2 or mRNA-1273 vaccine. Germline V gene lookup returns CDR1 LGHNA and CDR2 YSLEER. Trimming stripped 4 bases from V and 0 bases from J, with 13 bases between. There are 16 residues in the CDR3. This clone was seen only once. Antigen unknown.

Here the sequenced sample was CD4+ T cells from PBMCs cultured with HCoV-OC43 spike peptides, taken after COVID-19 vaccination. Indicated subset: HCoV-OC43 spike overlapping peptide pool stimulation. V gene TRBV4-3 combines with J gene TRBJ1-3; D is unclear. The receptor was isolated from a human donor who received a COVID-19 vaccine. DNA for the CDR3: TGCGCCAGCAGCCTCGACGGGTTGTACTCTGGAAACACCATATATTTT. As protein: CASSLDGLYSGNTIYF.